This is a list of T cell receptor beta chains from one sample in a study of blood T cell repertoires in COVID-19. TCRdb keeps only in-frame clones here, not all; method: immunoSEQ multiplex PCR. The sample includes about 180,000 clones, about 81% seen only once; the top ten take over 9.5%. What was sequenced was peripheral blood. These receptors came from a woman older than 75 with COVID-19, enrolled during active disease. Both conserved end residues are trimmed from each CDR3. Size is stated for part of the rows, as once, few or many counts, or as a class when the clone is expanded.

len	abundance	j_gene	v_gene	CDR3aa
12	NA	TRBJ1-1	TRBV5-4	ASSLEEGITEAF
14	NA	TRBJ2-3	TRBV28	ASSLWSGSASDTQY
10	NA	TRBJ2-3	TRBV27	ASAGVADTQY
18	NA	TRBJ1-6	TRBV9	ASSVGLPTAYSQYNSPLH
13	NA	TRBJ2-7	TRBV5-1	ASSLGQRSSYEQY
11	once	TRBJ1-5	TRBV4-1	ASSQDRGRPQH
14	NA	TRBJ2-2	TRBV2	ASSVWGRLVTGELF
12	few	TRBJ2-2	TRBV5-8	ASSLARGTGELF
15	NA	TRBJ2-6	TRBV5-4	ASSLDRTRSGANVLT
14	NA	TRBJ1-3	TRBV4-2	ASSQERGQGTNTIY
13	NA	TRBJ1-1	TRBV19	ASSISGAPWPEAF
13	NA	TRBJ2-5	TRBV5-1	ASSLGASGSETQY
15	NA	TRBJ1-3	TRBV4-2	ASSLGGAAGAGNTIY
12	NA	TRBJ1-5	TRBV19	ATQPRGGDQPQH
12	once	TRBJ1-2	TRBV2	ASDLSQGGGGYT
12	few	TRBJ2-3	TRBV7-3	ASSLLAGQDTQY
12	NA	TRBJ2-1	TRBV6-6	ASTLESGYNEQF